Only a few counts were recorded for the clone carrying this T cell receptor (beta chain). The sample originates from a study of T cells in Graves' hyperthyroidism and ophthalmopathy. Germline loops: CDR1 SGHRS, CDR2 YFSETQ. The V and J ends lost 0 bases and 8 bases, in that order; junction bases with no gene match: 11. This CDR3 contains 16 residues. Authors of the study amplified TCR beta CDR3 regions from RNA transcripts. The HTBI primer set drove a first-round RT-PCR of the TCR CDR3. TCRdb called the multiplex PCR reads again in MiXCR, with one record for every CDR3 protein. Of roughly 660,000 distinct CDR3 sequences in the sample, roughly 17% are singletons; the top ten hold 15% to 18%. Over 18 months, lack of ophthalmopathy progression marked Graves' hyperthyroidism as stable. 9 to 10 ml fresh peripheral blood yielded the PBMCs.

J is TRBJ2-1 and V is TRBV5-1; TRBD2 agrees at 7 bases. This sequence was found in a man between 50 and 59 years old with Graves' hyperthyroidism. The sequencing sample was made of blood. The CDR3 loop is CASSLALSGGVDEQFF. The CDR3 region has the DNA TGCGCCAGCAGCTTGGCTCTTAGTGGGGGGGTCGATGAGCAGTTCTTC.